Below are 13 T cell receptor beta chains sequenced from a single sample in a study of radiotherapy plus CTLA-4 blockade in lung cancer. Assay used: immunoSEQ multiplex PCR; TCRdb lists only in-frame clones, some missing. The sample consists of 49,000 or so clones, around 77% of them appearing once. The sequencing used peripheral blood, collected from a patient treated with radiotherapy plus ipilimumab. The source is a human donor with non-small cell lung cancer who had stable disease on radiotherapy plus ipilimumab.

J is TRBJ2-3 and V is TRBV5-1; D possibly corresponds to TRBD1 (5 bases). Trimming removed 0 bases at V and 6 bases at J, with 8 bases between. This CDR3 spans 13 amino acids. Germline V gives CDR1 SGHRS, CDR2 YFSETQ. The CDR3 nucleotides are TGCGCCAGCAGCTTGGAGGCAGGGGATACGCAGTATTTT. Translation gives CASSLEAGDTQYF.

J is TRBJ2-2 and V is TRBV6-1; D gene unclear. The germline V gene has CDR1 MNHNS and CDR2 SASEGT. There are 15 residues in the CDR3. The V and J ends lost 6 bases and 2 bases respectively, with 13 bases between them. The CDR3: CASRVRHLNTGELFF. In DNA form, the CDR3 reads TGTGCCAGCAGAGTCAGACATCTAAACACCGGGGAGCTGTTTTTT.

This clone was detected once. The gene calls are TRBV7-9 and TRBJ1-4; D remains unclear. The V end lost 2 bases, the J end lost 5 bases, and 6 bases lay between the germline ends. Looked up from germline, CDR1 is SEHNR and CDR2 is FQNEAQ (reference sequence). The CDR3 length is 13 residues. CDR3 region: CASSLNRNEKLFF. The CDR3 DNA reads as TGTGCCAGCAGCTTAAACCGCAATGAAAAACTGTTTTTT.

The CDR3 reads CSVSDRGFSGYTF. In nucleotides, the CDR3 is TGCAGCGTTTCAGACAGGGGATTCAGTGGCTACACCTTC. This chain uses TRBV29-1 with TRBJ1-2; 8 bases are shared with TRBD1. With V trimmed by 5 bases and J by 7 bases, 9 bases remained unmatched. CDR1 is SQVTM, CDR2 ANQGSEA, per germline. The CDR3 spans 13 residues. The variable domain in full, completed from reference TRBV29-1 and TRBJ1-2, reads SAVISQKPSRDICQRGTSLTIQCQVDSQVTMMFWYRQQPGQSLTLIATANQGSEATYESGFVIDKFPISRPNLTFSTLTVSNMSPEDSSIYLCSVSDRGFSGYTFGSGTRLTVV.

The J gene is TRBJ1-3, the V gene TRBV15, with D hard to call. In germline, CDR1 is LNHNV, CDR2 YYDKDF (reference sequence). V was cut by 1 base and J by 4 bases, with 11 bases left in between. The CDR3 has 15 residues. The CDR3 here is CATSRAGLLGNTIYF. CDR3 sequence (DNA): TGTGCCACCAGCAGAGCGGGGTTGTTGGGAAACACCATATATTTT.

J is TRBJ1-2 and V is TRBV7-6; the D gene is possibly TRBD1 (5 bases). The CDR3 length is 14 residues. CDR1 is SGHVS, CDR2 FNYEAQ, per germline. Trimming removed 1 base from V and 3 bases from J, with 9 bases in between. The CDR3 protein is CASSLGGVYYGYTF. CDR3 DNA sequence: TGTGCCAGCAGCTTAGGAGGGGTTTACTATGGCTACACCTTC.

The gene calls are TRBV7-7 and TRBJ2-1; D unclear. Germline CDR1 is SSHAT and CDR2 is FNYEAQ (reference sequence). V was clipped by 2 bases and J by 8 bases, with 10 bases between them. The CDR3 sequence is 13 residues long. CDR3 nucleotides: TGTGCCAGCAGCTTATACCCCGAGGATGAGCAGTTCTTC. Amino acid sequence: CASSLYPEDEQFF. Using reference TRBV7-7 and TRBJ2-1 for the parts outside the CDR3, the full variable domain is GAGVSQSPRYKVTKRGQDVTLRCDPISSHATLYWYQQALGQGPEFLTYFNYEAQPDKSGLPSDRFSAERPEGSISTLTIQRTEQRDSAMYRCASSLYPEDEQFFGPGTRLTVL.

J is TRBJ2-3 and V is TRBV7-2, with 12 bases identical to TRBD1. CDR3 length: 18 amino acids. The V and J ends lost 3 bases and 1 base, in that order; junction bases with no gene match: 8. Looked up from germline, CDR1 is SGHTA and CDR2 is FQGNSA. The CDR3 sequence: CASSFPGTGGAGTDTQYF. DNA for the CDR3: TGTGCCAGCAGCTTTCCCGGGACAGGGGGCGCGGGCACAGATACGCAGTATTTT.

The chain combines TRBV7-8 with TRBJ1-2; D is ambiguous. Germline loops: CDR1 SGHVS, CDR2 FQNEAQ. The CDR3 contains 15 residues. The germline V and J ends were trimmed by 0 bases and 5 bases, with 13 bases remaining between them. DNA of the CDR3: TGTGCCAGCAGCTTAGCTGGGGTGAGGGATTATGGCTACACCTTC. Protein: CASSLAGVRDYGYTF.

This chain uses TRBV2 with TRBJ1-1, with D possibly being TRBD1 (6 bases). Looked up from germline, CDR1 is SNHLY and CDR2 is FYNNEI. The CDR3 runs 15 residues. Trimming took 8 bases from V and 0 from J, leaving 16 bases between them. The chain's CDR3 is CASLGRTDMNTEAFF. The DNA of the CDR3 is TGTGCCAGCCTCGGGAGGACAGACATGAACACTGAAGCTTTCTTT.

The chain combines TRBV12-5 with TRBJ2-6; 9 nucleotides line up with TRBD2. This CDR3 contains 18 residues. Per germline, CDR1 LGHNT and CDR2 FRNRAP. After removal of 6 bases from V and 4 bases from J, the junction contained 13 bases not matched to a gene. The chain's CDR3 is CASGTLGTSRIGANVLTF. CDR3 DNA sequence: TGTGCTAGTGGCACTCTAGGGACTAGCCGCATCGGGGCCAACGTCCTGACTTTC.

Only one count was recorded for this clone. The CDR3 DNA is TGTGCCAGCAGCCATTTAGGGACAGATCCTAATGAAAAACTGTTTTTT. Its protein product is CASSHLGTDPNEKLFF. The J gene is TRBJ1-4, the V gene TRBV11-2; 7 positions match TRBD1. V lost 5 bases and J lost 3; bases outside the gene matches: 9. Germline loops: CDR1 SGHAT, CDR2 FQNNGV. CDR3 size: 16 residues. Full variable domain (rest looked up from reference TRBV11-2 and TRBJ1-4): EAGVAQSPRYKIIEKRQSVAFWCNPISGHATLYWYQQILGQGPKLLIQFQNNGVVDDSQLPKDRFSAERLKGVDSTLKIQPAKLEDSAVYLCASSHLGTDPNEKLFFGSGTQLSVL.

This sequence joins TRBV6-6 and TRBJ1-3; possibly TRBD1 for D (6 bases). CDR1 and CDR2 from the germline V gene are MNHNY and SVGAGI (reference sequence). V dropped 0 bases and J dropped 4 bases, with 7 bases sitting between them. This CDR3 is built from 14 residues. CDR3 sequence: CASSYSGQGNTIYF. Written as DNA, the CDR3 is TGTGCCAGCAGTTACTCCGGACAGGGAAACACCATATATTTT.